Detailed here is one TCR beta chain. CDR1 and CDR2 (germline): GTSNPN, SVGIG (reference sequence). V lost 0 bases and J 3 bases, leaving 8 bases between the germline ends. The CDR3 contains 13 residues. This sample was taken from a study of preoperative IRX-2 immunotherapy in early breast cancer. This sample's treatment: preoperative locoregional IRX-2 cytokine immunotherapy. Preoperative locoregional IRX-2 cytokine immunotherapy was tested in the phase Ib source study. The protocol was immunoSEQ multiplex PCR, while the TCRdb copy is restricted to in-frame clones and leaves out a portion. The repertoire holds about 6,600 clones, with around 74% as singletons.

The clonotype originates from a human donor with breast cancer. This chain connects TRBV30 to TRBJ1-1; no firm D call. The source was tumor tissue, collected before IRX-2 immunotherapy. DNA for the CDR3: TGTGCCTGGAGTGTACAGAGTGACACTGAAGCTTTCTTT. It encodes CAWSVQSDTEAFF.